This TCR beta chain was documented in a study of blood T cell repertoires in COVID-19. Study summary: COVID-19 samples collected from the United States, Italy and Spain covered acute and convalescent phases. In each case, the material was cDNA or gDNA derived from T cells, B-cell-depleted T cells, or PBMCs.

Per the original data handling: Cell counts per sample came from amplifying reference gene primers. Sequencing used immunoSEQ multiplex PCR; TCRdb keeps in-frame clones, though not all of them. The D gene and trimming were derived from the DNA, and the V and J assignments and clone size from that table. Among about 310,000 clones listed, around nine tenths were seen once. This clone was counted a few times. V lost 4 bases and J lost 6, with 17 bases in between. This CDR3 is built from 14 residues. Germline CDR1 reads SGHRS; CDR2 reads YFSETQ. What was sequenced was peripheral blood. The sequence derives from a man between 50 and 59 years old with active or convalescent COVID-19. The chain combines TRBV5-1 with TRBJ2-7; TRBD2 might be the D (6 bases). The CDR3 loop reads CASSPGVGRAEQYF. As DNA, the CDR3 is TGCGCCAGCAGCCCGGGAGTGGGACGTGCCGAGCAGTACTTC.